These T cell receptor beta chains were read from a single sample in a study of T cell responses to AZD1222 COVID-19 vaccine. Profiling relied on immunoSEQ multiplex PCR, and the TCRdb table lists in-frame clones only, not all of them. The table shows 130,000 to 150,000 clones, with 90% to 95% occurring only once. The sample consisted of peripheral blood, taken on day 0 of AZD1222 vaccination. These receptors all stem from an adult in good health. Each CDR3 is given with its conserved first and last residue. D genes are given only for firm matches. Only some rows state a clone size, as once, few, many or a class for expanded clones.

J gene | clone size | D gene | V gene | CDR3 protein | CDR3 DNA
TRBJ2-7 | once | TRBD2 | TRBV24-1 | CATSDSTSGAYEQYF | TGTGCCACCAGTGATTCGACTAGCGGGGCCTACGAGCAGTACTTC
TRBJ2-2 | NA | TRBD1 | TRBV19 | CASSKGTGVGDTGELFF | TGTGCCAGTAGTAAAGGGACAGGGGTGGGGGACACCGGGGAGCTGTTTTTT
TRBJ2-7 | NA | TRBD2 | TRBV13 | CASSQGTSAKQYF | TGTGCCAGCAGCCAGGGGACTAGCGCAAAGCAGTACTTC
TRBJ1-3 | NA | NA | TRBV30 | CAWIPIGNTIYF | TGTGCCTGGATCCCAATTGGAAACACCATATATTTT
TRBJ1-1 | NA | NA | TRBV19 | CASSLDRTTEAFF | TGTGCCAGTAGCCTTGACAGAACCACTGAAGCTTTCTTT
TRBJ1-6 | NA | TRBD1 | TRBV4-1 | CASSQEGQGFANSPLHF | TGCGCCAGCAGCCAAGAGGGACAGGGATTCGCCAATTCACCCCTCCACTTT
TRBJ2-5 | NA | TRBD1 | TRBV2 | CASRSRDRSLQETQYF | TGTGCCAGCAGGAGCCGGGACAGGAGCCTACAAGAGACCCAGTACTTC
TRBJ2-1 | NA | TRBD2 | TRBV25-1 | CASSGGTSGRYEQFF | TGTGCCAGCAGTGGAGGGACTAGCGGGAGGTATGAGCAGTTCTTC
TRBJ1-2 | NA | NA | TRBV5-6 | CASSLVGRKKDGYTF | TGTGCCAGCAGCTTGGTCGGACGGAAGAAAGATGGCTACACCTTC
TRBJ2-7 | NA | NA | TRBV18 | CASSPPTRDEQYF | TGTGCCAGCTCACCGCCCACGAGGGACGAGCAGTACTTC
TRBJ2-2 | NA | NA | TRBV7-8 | CASSRGGARTGELFF | TGTGCCAGCAGCCGAGGGGGGGCCCGTACCGGGGAGCTGTTTTTT
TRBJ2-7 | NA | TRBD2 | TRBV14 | CASSRGGLVTHEQYF | TGTGCCAGCAGCCGGGGGGGATTAGTTACCCACGAGCAGTACTTC
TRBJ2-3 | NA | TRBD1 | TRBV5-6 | CASSHGQGSTDTQYF | TGTGCCAGCAGCCATGGACAGGGAAGCACAGATACGCAGTATTTT
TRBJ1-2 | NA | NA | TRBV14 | CASSQLGSGYGYTF | TGTGCCAGCAGCCAACTGGGATCGGGCTATGGCTACACCTTC
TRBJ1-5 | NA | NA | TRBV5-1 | CASSLGSNQPQHF | TGCGCCAGCAGCTTGGGTAGCAATCAGCCCCAGCATTTT
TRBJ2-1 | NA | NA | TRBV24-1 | CATSASEEGIRFF | TGTGCCACCAGTGCGTCGGAGGAGGGCATTAGGTTCTTC
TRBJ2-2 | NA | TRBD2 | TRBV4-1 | CASSQDASGRADIGTGELFF | TGCGCCAGCAGCCAAGATGCTAGCGGGAGGGCCGATATAGGCACCGGGGAGCTGTTTTTT
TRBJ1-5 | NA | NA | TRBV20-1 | CSASLRGPGQPQHF | TGCAGTGCTAGTCTGCGGGGGCCTGGTCAGCCCCAGCATTTT
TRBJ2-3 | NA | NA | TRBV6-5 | CASRIPPWEAQYF | TGTGCCAGCAGAATACCTCCGTGGGAGGCGCAGTATTTT
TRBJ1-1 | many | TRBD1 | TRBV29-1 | CSVEYSQGMNTEAFF | TGCAGCGTTGAATATTCACAGGGGATGAACACTGAAGCTTTCTTT
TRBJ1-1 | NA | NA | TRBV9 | CASSGYLDTEAFF | TGTGCCAGCAGCGGATATCTGGACACTGAAGCTTTCTTT
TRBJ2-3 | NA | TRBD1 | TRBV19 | CASSITGGLTDTQYF | TGTGCCAGTAGTATTACAGGGGGCCTCACAGATACGCAGTATTTT
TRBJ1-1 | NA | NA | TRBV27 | CASKPEGVSTEAFF | TGTGCCAGCAAACCCGAAGGGGTCTCCACTGAAGCTTTCTTT
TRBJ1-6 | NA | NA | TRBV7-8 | CASSPAGRGRHWHSPLHF | TGTGCCAGCAGCCCGGCCGGGAGGGGACGACATTGGCATTCACCCCTCCACTTT
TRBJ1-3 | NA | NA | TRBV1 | CTSSQKDGGIGDSGNTIYF | TGCACCAGCAGCCAGAAAGATGGAGGGATTGGGGACTCTGGAAACACCATATATTTT
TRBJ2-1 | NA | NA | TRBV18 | CASSPPGYNEQFF | TGTGCCAGCTCACCACCGGGTTACAATGAGCAGTTCTTC